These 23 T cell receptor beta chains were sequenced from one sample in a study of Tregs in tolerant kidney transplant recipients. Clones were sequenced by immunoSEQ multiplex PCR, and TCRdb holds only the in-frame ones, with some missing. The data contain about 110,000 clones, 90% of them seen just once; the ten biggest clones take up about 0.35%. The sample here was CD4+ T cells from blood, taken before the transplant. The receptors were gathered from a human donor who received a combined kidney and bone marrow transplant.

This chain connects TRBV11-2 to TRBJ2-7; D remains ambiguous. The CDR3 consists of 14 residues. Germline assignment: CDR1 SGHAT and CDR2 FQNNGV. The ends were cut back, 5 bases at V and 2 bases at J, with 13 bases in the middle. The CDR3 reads CASSPSAIAYEQYF. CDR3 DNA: TGTGCCAGCAGCCCTTCCGCTATCGCCTACGAGCAGTACTTC.

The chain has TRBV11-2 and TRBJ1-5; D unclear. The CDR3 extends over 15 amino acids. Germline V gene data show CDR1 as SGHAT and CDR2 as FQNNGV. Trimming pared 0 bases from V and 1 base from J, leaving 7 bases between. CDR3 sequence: CASSLDRGSNQPQHF. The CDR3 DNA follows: TGTGCCAGCAGCTTAGATCGGGGAAGCAATCAGCCCCAGCATTTT.

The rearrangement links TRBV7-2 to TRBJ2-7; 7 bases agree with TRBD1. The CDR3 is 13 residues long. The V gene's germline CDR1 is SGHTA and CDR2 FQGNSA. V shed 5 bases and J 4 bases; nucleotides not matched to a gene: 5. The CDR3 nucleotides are TGTGCCAGCAGCCAGGGGGTGGTATACGAGCAGTACTTC. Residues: CASSQGVVYEQYF.

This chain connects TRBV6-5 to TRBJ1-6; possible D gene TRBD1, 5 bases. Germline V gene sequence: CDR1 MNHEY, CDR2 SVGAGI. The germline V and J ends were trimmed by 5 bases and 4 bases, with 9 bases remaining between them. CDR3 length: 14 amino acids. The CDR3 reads CASSPGTYNSPLHF. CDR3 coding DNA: TGTGCCAGCAGTCCCGGGACTTATAATTCACCCCTCCACTTT.

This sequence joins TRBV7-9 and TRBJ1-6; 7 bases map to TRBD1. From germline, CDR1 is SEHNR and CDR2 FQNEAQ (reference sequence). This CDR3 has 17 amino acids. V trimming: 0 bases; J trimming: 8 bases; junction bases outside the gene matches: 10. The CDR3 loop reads CASSLADRARRDSPLHF. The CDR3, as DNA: TGTGCCAGCAGCTTAGCCGACAGGGCGAGGAGGGATTCACCCCTCCACTTT.

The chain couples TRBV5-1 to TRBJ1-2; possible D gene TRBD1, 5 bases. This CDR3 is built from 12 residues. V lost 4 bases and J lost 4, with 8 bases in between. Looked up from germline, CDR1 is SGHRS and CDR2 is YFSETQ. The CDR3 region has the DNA TGCGCCAGCAGCGAGGGACTCTATGGCTACACCTTC. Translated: CASSEGLYGYTF.

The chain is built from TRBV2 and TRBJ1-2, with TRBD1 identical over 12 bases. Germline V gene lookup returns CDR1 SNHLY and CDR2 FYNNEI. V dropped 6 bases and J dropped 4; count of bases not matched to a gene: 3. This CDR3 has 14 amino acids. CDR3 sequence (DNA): TGTGCCAGCAGGTTGGGACAGGGGGCCTATGGCTACACCTTC. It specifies CASRLGQGAYGYTF.

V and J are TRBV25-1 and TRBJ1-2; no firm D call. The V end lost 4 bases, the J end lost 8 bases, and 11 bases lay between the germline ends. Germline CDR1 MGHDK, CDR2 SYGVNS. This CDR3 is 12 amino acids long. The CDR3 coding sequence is TGTGCCAGCAGTGCGACAAGTGGGGGCTACACCTTC. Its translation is CASSATSGGYTF.

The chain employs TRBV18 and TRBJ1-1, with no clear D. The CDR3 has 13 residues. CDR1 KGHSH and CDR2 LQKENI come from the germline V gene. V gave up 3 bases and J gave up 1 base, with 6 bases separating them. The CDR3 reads CASSPNKNTEAFF. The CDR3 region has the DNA TGTGCCAGCTCACCGAACAAGAACACTGAAGCTTTCTTT.

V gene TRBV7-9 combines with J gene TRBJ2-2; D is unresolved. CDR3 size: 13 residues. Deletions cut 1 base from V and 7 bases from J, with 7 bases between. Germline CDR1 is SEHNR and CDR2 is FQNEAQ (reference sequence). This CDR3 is CASSLVVSGELFF. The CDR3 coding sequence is TGTGCCAGCAGCTTAGTTGTGAGCGGGGAGCTGTTTTTT.

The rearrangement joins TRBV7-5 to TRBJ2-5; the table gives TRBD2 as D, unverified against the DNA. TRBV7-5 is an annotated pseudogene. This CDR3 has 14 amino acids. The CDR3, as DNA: TGTGTCCCTGAGGGTGTGTCGGATCAAGAGACCCAGTACTTC. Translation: CVPEGVSDQETQYF.

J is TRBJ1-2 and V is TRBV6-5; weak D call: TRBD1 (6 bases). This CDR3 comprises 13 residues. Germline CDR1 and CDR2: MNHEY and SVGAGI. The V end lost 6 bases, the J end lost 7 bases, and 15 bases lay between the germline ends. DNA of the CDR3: TGTGCCAGCAGGCCCTCAGGGGAGGGTGGCTACACCTTC. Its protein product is CASRPSGEGGYTF.

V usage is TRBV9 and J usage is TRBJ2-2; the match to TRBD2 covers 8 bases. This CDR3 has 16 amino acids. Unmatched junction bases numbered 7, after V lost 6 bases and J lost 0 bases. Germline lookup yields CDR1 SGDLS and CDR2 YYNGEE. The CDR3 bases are TGTGCCAGCAACGGCGGGAGGAAAGCGAACACCGGGGAGCTGTTTTTT. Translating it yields CASNGGRKANTGELFF.

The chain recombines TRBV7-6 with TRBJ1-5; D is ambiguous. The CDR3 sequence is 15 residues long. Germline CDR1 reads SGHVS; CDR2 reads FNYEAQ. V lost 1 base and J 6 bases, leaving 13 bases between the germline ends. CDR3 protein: CASSLDLGVGQPQHF. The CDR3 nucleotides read TGTGCCAGCAGCTTAGATCTGGGAGTAGGTCAGCCCCAGCATTTT.

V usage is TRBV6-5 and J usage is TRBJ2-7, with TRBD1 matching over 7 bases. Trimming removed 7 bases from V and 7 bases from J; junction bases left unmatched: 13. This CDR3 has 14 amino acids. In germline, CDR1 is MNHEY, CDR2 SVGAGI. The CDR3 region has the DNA TGTGCCAGCACCCGACAGGGCGGTTTGGGGGAGCAGTACTTC. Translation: CASTRQGGLGEQYF.

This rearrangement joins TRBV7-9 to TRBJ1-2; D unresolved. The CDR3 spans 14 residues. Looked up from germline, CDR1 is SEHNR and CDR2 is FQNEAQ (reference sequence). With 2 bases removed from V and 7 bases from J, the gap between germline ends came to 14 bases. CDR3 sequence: CASSLSGRGGGYTF. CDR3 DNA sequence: TGTGCCAGCAGCTTATCCGGGCGGGGAGGTGGCTACACCTTC.

The CDR3 DNA follows: TGTGCCAGCAGTTACCGGGGACAGGGGGATCAGCCCCAGCATTTT. Amino acids: CASSYRGQGDQPQHF. The chain uses TRBV6-6 and TRBJ1-5, with TRBD1 matching over 11 bases. The CDR3 is 15 residues long. Germline CDR1 MNHNY, CDR2 SVGAGI (reference sequence). V shed 2 bases, J shed 5 bases, and the junction held 2 bases outside the gene matches.

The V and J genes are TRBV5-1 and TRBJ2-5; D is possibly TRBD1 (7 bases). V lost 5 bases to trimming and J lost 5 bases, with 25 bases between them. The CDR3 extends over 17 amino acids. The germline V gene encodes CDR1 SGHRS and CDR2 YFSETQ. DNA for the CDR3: TGCGCCAGCAGGACATACGGGACTCCAGGGACAGTGGAGACCCAGTACTTC. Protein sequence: CASRTYGTPGTVETQYF.

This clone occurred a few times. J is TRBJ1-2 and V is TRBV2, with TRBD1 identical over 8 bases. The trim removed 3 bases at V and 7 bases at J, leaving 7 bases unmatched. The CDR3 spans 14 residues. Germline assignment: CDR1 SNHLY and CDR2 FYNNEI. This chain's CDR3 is CASSEWGQEVGYTF. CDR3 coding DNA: TGTGCCAGCAGTGAGTGGGGACAGGAGGTTGGCTACACCTTC.

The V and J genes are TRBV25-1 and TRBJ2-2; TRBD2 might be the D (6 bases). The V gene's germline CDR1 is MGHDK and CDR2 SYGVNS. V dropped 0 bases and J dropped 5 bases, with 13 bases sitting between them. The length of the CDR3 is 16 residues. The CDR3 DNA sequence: TGTGCCAGCAGTGAATATTGGCGGGGTGGGACCGGGGAGCTGTTTTTT. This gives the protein CASSEYWRGGTGELFF.

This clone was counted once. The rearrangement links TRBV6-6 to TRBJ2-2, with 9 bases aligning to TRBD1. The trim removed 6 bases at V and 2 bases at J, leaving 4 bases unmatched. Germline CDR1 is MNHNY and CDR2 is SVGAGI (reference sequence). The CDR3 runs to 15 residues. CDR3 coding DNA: TGTGCCAGCAGGAGGACAGGGGATAACACCGGGGAGCTGTTTTTT. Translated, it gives CASRRTGDNTGELFF.

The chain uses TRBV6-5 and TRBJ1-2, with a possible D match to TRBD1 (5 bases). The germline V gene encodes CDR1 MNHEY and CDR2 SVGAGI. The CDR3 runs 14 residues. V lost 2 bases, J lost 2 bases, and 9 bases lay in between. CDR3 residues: CASSYRAGNYGYTF. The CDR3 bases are TGTGCCAGCAGTTACCGGGCAGGGAACTATGGCTACACCTTC.

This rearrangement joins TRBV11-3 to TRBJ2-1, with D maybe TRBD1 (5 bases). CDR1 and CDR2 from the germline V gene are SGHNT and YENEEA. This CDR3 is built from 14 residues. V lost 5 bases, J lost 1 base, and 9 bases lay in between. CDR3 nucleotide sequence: TGTGCCAGCAGCCAGGGTCGGTCCTACAATGAGCAGTTCTTC. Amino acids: CASSQGRSYNEQFF.